The T cell receptor beta chain under discussion was sequenced for a study of control samples from healthy donors and cancer patients. The CDR3 contains 17 residues. Germline V CDR1 and CDR2: LNHDA, SQIVND (reference sequence). V dropped 4 bases and J dropped 2; count of bases not matched to a gene: 7. Clones were read by immunoSEQ multiplex PCR, and TCRdb kept only the in-frame ones, dropping some. The sample includes 130,000 to 150,000 clones, around 85% of them seen just once. This sequence originates from a woman in her twenties or thirties in good health. Sequenced input: blood. The J gene is TRBJ2-7, the V gene TRBV19; TRBD2 agrees at 14 bases. CDR3 protein: CASSTATSGRGPYEQYF. CDR3 sequence (DNA): TGTGCCAGTAGTACTGCGACTAGCGGGAGGGGGCCCTACGAGCAGTACTTC.